This T cell receptor (beta chain) appears in the sequencing data of a study of T cell responses to AZD1222 COVID-19 vaccine. Overall study results and limits: Just a handful of AZD1222 recipients tested seropositive at baseline.

Germline CDR1 and CDR2: SGHVS and FQNEAQ. The CDR3 runs 14 residues. V lost 1 base, J lost 5 bases, and 11 bases lay in between. Repertoires were generated with immunoSEQ multiplex PCR, while TCRdb's copy carries only in-frame clones and drops some. The data show 120,000 to 150,000 clones, about 90% seen once. In the case of this clone: What it binds is unknown.

The sequence derives from an adult in good health. The chain joins TRBV7-8 to TRBJ2-5; D not resolved. Sequencing was performed on peripheral blood, taken on day 0 of AZD1222 vaccination. CDR3 DNA sequence: TGTGCCAGCAGCTTAGAAGGGAAAACGGAGACCCAGTACTTC. Its protein product is CASSLEGKTETQYF.